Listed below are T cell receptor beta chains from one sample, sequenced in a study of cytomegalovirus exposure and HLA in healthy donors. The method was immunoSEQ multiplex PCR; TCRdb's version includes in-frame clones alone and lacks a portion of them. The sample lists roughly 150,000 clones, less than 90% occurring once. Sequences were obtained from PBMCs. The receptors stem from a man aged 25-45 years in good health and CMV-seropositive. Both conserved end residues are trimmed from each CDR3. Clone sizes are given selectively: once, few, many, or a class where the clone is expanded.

cdr3_aa: ASSYDESGYEQY
j_call: TRBJ2-7
v_call: TRBV6-5
clone_size: -

cdr3_aa: ASSQDYSSGGTDTQY
j_call: TRBJ2-3
v_call: TRBV4-1
clone_size: once

cdr3_aa: ASSLAGGVETQY
j_call: TRBJ2-5
v_call: TRBV2
clone_size: -

cdr3_aa: ASSVGPSGNSYNEQF
j_call: TRBJ2-1
v_call: TRBV9
clone_size: -

cdr3_aa: ASSLYRTPYNEQF
j_call: TRBJ2-1
v_call: TRBV27
clone_size: -

cdr3_aa: ASIRGGSYEQY
j_call: TRBJ2-7
v_call: TRBV6-1
clone_size: -

cdr3_aa: ASTPAGRGDYEQY
j_call: TRBJ2-7
v_call: TRBV6-5
clone_size: -

cdr3_aa: ASIPLTSGPYEQY
j_call: TRBJ2-7
v_call: TRBV28
clone_size: -

cdr3_aa: ASSPSRQVGETQY
j_call: TRBJ2-5
v_call: TRBV18
clone_size: -

cdr3_aa: ASSPGRGSGYT
j_call: TRBJ1-2
v_call: TRBV18
clone_size: -

cdr3_aa: ASRSGSTSTDTQY
j_call: TRBJ2-3
v_call: TRBV28
clone_size: -

cdr3_aa: ASSVEPGGAGNNEQF
j_call: TRBJ2-1
v_call: TRBV9
clone_size: -

cdr3_aa: ASRDDRTSYEQY
j_call: TRBJ2-7
v_call: TRBV6-5
clone_size: -

cdr3_aa: ASSHELAGGFNEQF
j_call: TRBJ2-1
v_call: TRBV14
clone_size: once

cdr3_aa: ASSLSGGGEGPYGYT
j_call: TRBJ1-2
v_call: TRBV7-2
clone_size: once